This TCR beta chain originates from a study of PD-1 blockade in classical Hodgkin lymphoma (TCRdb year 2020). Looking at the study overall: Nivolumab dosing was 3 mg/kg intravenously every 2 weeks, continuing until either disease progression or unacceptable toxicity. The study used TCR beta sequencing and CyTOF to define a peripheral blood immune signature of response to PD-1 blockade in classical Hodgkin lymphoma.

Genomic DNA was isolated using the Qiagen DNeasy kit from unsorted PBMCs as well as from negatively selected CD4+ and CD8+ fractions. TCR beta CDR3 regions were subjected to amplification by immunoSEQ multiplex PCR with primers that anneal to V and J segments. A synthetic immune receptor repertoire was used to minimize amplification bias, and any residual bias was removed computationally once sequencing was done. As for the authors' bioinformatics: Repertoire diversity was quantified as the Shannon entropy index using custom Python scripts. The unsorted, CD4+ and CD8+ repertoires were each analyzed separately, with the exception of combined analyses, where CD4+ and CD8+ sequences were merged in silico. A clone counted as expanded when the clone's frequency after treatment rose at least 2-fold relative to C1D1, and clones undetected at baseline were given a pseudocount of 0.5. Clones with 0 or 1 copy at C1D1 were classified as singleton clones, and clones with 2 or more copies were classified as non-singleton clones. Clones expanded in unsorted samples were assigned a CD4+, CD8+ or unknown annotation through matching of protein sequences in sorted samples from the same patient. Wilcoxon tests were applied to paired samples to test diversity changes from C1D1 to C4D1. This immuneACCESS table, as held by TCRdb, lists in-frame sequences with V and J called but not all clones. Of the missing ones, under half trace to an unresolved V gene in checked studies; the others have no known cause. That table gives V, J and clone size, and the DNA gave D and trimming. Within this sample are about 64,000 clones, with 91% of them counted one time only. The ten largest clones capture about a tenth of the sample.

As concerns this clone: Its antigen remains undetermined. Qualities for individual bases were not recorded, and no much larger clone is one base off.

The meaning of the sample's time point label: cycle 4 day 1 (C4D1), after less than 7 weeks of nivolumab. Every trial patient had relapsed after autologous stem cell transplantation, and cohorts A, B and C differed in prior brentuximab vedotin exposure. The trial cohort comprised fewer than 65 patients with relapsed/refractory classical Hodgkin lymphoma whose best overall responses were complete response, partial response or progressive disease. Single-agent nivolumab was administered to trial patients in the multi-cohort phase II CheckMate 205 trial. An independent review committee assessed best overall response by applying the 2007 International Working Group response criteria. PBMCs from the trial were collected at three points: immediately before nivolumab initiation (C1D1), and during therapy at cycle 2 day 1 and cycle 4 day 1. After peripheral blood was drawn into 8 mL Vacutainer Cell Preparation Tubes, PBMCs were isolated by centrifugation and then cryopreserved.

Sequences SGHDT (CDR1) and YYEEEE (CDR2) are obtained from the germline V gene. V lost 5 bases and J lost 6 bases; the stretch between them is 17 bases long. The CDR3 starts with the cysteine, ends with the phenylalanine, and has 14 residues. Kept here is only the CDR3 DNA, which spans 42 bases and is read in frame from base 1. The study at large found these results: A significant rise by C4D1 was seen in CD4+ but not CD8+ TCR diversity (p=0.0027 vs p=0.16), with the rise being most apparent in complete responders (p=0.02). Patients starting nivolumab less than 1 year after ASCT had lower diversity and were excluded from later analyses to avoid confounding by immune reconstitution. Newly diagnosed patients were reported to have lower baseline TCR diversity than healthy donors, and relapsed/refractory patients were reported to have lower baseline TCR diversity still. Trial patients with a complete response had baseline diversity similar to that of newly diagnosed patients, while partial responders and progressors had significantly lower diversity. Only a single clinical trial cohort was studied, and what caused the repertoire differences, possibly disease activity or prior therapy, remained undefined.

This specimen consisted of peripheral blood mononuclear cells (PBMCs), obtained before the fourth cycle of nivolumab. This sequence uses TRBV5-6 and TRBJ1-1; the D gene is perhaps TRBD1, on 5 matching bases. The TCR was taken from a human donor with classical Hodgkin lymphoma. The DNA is TGTGCCAGCAGTTCGGGACCTTTAGGGGCTGAAGCTTTCTTT. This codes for CASSSGPLGAEAFF.